This T cell receptor (beta chain) was sequenced for a study of shared clonotypes between healthy human individuals. Study conclusions and caveats: Limitation of the genetic and exposure-history diversity represented came from the few donors.

The germline V gene encodes CDR1 WSHSY and CDR2 SAAADI. This CDR3 is built from 15 residues. V dropped 8 bases and J dropped 0 bases, with 17 bases sitting between them. In regard to this clone: The antigen is not known.

Naivety among CD8 cells was defined by CD45RO negativity and positive CCR7 selection, thereby excluding terminally differentiated effector memory CD45RA+ cells. TCRdb's copy holds only in-frame clones and misses some; the assay was immunoSEQ multiplex PCR. The table shows some 740,000 clones, with about 92% occurring only once. The TCR was taken from a man aged 30-40 years in good health. The chain is built from TRBV10-2 and TRBJ2-7; TRBD2 is a possible D gene (5 bases). The material sequenced was naive CD8+ T cells sorted from blood. As DNA, the CDR3 is TGCGCCAGCCGAAGAGGAGGCTCAAGCTCCTACGAGCAGTACTTC. Translating it yields CASRRGGSSSYEQYF.